Judged by abundance, the clone carrying this TCR beta chain is medium-sized (0.01 to 0.1%). Only in-frame clones appear in the TCRdb table, and some are missing; sequencing was by immunoSEQ multiplex PCR. The sample lists 2,500 or so clones, 55% to 80% occurring once. Germline lookup yields CDR1 MNHEY and CDR2 SMNVEV (reference sequence). V trimming: 3 bases; J trimming: 5 bases; junction bases outside the gene matches: 11. The length of the CDR3 is 18 residues. These data originate in a study of CD8 T cells in acute hepatitis C reinfection. Study-level background: Follow-up samples came at least 347 days after estimated infection, from resolvers.

Overall study results and limits: Only TCRbeta was bulk sequenced, so alphabeta pairing is unknown. Overrepresentation in the naive pool did not explain the preferential TRBV04 and TRBV06 usage seen in all groups.

This sample's time point: at least 347 days after estimated infection, following spontaneous clearance. No in vitro expansion preceded sequencing of these hepatitis C virus-specific cells, which were studied ex vivo. Acute primary HCV infection: positive HCV RNA or antibody test after negative test within 24 weeks. A tetramer loaded with NS3 peptide 1073-1081 identified HCV-specific cells. The specimen was HCV NS3-1073 tetramer-sorted CD8+ T cells from PBMCs, collected at follow-up. V is TRBV27 and J is TRBJ2-7, with 15 bases that match TRBD2. The TCR originated in a man aged 35 to 55 who spontaneously cleared hepatitis C infection. Written as DNA, the CDR3 is TGTGCCAGCAGTTTGTGGACTAGCGGGAGGGCCGGTATGGACGAGCAGTACTTC. Translated: CASSLWTSGRAGMDEQYF.